This T cell receptor beta chain was recovered during a study of T-cell reconstitution after alpha-beta-depleted transplantation in children. Findings and limits, study-wide: Several hundred expanded graft clones reportedly supplied alpha-beta T cells about two months after transplant.

It was with unique molecular identifiers that the TCRbeta library was prepared. TCRdb ran MiXCR on the PCR reads and lists one entry per CDR3 protein. The table lists 500,000 to 750,000 distinct CDR3 sequences, roughly 30% of them singletons. The CDR3 runs to 17 residues. Germline CDR1 reads SGHTA; CDR2 reads FQGNSA. The V end was cut by 1 base, the J end by 0 bases, with 10 bases between. A note on this clonotype: No antigen is known for it.

Specimen: PBMCs, collected before TCRalphabeta/CD19-depleted stem cell transplant. This sequence originates from a boy less than two years old with Wiskott-Aldrich syndrome, due to receive a stem cell transplant. The chain has TRBV7-2 and TRBJ2-6; D not resolved. This chain's CDR3 is CASSLVPFSSGANVLTF. DNA for the CDR3: TGTGCCAGCAGCTTAGTACCGTTCTCCTCTGGGGCCAACGTCCTGACTTTC.